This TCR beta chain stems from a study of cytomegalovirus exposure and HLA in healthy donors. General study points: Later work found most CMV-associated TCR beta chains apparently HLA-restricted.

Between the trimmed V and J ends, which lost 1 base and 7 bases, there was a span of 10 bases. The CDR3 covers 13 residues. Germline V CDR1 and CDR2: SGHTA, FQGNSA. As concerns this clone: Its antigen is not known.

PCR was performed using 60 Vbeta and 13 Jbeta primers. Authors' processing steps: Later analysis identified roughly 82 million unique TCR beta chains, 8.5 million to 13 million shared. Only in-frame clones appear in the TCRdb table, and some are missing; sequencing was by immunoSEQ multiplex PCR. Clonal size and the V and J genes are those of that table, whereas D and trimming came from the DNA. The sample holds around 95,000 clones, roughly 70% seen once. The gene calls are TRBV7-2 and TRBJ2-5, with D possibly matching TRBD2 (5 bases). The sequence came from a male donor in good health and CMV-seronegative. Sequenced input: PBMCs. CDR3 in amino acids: CASSLGPEGTQYF. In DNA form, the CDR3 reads TGTGCCAGCAGCTTAGGGCCCGAGGGGACCCAGTACTTC.